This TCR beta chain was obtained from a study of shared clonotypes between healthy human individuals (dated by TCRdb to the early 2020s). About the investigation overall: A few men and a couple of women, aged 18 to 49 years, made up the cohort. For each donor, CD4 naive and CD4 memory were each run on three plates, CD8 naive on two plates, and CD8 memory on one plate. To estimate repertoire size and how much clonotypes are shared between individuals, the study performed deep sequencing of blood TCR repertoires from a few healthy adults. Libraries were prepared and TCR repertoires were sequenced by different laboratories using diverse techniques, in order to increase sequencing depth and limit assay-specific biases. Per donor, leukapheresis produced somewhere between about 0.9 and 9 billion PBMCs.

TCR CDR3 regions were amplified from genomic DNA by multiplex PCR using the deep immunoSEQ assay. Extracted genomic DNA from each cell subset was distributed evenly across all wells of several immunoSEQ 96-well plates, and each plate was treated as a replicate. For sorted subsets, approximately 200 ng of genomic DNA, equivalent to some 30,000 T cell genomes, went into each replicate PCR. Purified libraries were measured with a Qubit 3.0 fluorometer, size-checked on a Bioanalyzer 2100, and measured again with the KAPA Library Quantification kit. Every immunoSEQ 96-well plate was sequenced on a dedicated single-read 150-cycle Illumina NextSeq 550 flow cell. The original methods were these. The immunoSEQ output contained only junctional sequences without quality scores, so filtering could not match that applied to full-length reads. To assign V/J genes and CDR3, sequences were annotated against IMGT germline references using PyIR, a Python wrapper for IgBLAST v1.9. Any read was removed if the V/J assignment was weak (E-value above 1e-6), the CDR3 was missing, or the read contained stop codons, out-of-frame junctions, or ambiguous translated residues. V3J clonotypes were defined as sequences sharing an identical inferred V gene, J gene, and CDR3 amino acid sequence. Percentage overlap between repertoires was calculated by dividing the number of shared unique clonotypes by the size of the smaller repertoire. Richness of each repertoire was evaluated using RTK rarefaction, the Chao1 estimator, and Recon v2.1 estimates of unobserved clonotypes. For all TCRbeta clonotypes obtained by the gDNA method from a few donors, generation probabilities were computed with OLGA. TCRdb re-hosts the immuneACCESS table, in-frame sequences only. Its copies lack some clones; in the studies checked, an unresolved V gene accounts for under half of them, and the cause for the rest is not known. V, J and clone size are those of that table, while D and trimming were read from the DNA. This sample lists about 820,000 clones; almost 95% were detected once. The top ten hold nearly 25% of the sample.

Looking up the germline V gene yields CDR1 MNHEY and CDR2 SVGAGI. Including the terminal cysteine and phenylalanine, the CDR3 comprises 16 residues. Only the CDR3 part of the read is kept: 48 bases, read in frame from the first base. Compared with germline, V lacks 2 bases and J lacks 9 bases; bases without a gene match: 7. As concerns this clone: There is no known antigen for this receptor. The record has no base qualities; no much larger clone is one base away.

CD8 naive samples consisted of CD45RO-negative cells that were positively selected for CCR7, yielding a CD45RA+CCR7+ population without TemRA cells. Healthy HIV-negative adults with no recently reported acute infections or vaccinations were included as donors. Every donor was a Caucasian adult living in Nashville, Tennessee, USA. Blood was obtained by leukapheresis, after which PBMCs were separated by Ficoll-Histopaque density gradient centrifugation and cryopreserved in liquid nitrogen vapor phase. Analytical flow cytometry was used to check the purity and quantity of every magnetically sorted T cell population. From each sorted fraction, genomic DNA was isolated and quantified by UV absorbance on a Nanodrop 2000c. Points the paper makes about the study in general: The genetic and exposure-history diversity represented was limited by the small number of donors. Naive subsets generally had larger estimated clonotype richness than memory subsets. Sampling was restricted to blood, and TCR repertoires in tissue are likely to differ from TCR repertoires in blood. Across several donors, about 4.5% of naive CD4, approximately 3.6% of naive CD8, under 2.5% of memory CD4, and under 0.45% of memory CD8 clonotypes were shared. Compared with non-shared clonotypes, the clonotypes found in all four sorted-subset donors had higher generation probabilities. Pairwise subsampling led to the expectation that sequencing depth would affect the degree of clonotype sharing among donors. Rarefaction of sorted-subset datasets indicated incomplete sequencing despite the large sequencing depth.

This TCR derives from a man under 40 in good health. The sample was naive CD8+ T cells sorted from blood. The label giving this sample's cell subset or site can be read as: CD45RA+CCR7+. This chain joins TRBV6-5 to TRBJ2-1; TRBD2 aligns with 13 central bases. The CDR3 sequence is CASSYHLTSGRFEQFF. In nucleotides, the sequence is TGTGCCAGCAGTTACCACTTGACTAGCGGGAGGTTTGAGCAGTTCTTC.